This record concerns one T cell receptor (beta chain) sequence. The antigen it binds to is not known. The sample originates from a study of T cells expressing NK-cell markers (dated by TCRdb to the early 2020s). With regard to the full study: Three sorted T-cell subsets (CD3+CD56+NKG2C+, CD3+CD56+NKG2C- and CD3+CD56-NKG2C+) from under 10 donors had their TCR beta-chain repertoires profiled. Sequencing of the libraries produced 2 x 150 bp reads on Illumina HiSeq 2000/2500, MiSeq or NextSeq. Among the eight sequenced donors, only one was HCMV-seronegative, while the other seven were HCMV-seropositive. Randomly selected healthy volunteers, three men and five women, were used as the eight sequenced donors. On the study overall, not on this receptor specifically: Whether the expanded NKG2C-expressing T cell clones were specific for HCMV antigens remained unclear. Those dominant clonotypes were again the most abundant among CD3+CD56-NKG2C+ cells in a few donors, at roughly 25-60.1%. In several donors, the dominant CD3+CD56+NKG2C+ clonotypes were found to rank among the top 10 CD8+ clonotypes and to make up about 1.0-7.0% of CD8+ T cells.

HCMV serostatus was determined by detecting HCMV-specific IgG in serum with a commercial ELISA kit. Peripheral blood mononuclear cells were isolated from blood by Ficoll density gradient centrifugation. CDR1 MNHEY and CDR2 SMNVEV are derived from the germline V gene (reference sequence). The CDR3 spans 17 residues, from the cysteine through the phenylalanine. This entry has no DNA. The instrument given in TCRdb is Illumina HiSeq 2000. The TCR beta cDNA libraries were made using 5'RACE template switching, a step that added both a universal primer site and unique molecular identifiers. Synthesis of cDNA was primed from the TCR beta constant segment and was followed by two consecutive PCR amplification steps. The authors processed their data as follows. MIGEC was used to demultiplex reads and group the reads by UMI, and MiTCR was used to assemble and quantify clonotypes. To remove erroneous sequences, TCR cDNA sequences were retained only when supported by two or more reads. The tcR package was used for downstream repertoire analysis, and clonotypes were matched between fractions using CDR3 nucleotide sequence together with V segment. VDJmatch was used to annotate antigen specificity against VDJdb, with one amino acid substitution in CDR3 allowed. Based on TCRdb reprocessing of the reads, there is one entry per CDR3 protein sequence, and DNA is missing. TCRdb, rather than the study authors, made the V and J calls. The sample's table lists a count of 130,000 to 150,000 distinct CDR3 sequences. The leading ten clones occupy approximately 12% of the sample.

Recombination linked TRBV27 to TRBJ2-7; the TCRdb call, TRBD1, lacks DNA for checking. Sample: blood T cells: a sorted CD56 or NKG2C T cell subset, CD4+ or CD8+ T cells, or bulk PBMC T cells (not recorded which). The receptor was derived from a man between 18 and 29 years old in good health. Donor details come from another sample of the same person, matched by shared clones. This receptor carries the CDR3 CASSLSIWGQGHYEQYF.